This record concerns one T cell receptor beta chain sequence. This clonotype occurred a few times. The antigen it recognizes is unknown. Base qualities are not at hand, and no much larger clone is one base apart. This entry is derived from a study (dated by TCRdb to the mid-2010s). To prepare the library, RT-PCR was applied. The data were produced on an Illumina MiSeq. TCRdb passed the public sequencing reads through fastp at Q25 and MiXCR, retaining productive beta sequences. Every distinct CDR3 protein forms one entry, paired with its most common genes and DNA. This sample holds 550,000 to 750,000 distinct CDR3 sequences; 13% to 15% were observed only once. The ten largest clones take up 3.6% of the sample. The CDR3 runs 15 amino acids, cysteine and phenylalanine included. Only the CDR3 region is kept as DNA, spanning 45 bases read in frame from base 1. V is reduced by 0 bases and J by 3 bases, leaving a spacing of 10 bases between them. Taken from the germline V gene, the CDR1 and CDR2 loops are SGHTA and FQGTGA.

The sequence came from a female donor in good health, serving as a healthy control. The V and J genes are TRBV7-3 and TRBJ2-3; perhaps TRBD2 is the D gene, with 6 bases matching. Sequencing input: memory CD4+ T cells from blood. The DNA reads as follows: TGTGCCAGCAGCTTAACCGCGGGGCGTACAGATACGCAGTATTTT. Its coded protein is CASSLTAGRTDTQYF.